This is a list of T cell receptor beta chains from one sample in a study of blood T cell repertoires in COVID-19. Only in-frame clones appear in the TCRdb table, and some are missing; sequencing was by immunoSEQ multiplex PCR. The sample records some 56,000 clones, around four fifths being singletons. The sample taken for sequencing was peripheral blood. These receptors came from an elderly woman with acute or convalescent COVID-19. Each CDR3 is given with its conserved first and last residue.

>TRBV12-3/TRBV12-4
CASSKRGEQYF
>TRBV7-9
CASSRDRVAGYTF
>TRBV5-1
CASSLTGTAYEQYF
>TRBV30
CAWTGNYGYTF
>TRBV10-3
CAISESVQGMGTEAFF
>TRBV7-9
CASSSAFGPTGGYGYTF
>TRBV6-6
CASSLRQDANYGYTF
>TRBV11-2
CASSLQFGPLAGDWNEQFF
>TRBV3-1/TRBV3-2
CASSRGSGGLYTGELFF
>TRBV6-1
CASSEGRGFSGNTIYF
>TRBV5-1
CASSLVPATSYEQYF
>TRBV5-1
CASTGQGSYNEQFF
>TRBV5-1
CASSSSGGVETQYF
>TRBV12-3/TRBV12-4
CASSEGGPQHF
>TRBV6-5
CASSYLSTAYEQYF
>TRBV7-8
CASSLSHAGGTTSFF
>TRBV7-2
CASSPNRGTYEQYF
>TRBV7-2
CASSFQASGGETQYF
>TRBV7-2
CASSSNTAYEQYF
>TRBV5-1
CASSFNRDAYGYTF